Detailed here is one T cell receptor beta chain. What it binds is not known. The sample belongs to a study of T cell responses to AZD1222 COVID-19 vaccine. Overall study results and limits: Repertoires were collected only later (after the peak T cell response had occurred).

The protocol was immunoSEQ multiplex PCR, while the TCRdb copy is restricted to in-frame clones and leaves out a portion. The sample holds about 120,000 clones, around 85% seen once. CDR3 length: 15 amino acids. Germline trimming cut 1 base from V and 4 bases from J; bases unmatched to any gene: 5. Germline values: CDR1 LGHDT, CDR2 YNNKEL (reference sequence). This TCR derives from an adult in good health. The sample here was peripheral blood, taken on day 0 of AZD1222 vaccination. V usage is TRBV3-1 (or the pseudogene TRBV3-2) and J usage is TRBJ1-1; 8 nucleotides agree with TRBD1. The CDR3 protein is CASSQGAQGGTEAFF. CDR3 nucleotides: TGTGCCAGCAGCCAAGGCGCACAGGGGGGCACTGAAGCTTTCTTT.